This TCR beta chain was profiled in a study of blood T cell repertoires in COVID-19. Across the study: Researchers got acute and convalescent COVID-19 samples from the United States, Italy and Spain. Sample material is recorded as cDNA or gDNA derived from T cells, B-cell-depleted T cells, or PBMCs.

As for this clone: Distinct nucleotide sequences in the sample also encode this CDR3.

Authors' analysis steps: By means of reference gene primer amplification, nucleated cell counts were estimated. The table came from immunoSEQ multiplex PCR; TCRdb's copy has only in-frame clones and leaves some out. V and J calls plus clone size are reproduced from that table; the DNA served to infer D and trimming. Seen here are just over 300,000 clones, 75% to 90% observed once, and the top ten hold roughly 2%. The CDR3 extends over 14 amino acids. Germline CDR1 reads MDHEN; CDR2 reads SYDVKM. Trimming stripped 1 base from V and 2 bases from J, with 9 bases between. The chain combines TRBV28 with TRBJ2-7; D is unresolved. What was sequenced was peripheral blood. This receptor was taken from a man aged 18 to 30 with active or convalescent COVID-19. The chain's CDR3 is CASSLLAGAYEQYF. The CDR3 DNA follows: TGTGCCAGCAGTTTATTGGCAGGTGCCTACGAGCAGTACTTC. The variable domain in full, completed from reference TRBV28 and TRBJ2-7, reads DVKVTQSSRYLVKRTGEKVFLECVQDMDHENMFWYRQDPGLGLRLIYFSYDVKMKEKGDIPEGYSVSREKKERFSLILESASTNQTSMYLCASSLLAGAYEQYFGPGTRLTVT.